Below, 7 T cell receptor beta chains from the same sample are listed, as sequenced in a study of blood T cell repertoires in COVID-19. Clones were read by immunoSEQ multiplex PCR, and TCRdb kept only the in-frame ones, dropping some. The sample lists a few hundred thousand clones; 88% were seen once. Sequenced input: peripheral blood. These receptors originate from a woman aged 50 to 65 with COVID-19, enrolled during active disease.

The J gene is TRBJ2-1, the V gene TRBV27; the match to TRBD1 covers 10 bases. This CDR3 contains 16 residues. CDR1 and CDR2 (germline): MNHEY, SMNVEV (reference sequence). J was trimmed by 1 base and V by 6 bases; bases with no gene match: 6. The CDR3 loop is CASRSGTGESYNEQFF. The CDR3 region has the DNA TGTGCCAGCAGATCCGGGACAGGGGAGTCCTACAATGAGCAGTTCTTC.

CDR3: CASSLWAGYTEAFF. Written as DNA, the CDR3 is TGTGCCAGCAGCTTGTGGGCAGGCTACACTGAAGCTTTCTTT. V is TRBV5-6 and J is TRBJ1-1; D is unresolved. Germline V CDR1 and CDR2: SGHDT, YYEEEE. The CDR3 runs to 14 residues. Trimming pared 1 base from V and 3 bases from J, leaving 10 bases between. Complete variable domain (other parts from reference TRBV5-6 and TRBJ1-1): DAGVTQSPTHLIKTRGQQVTLRCSPKSGHDTVSWYQQALGQGPQFIFQYYEEEERQRGNFPDRFSGHQFPNYSSELNVNALLLGDSALYLCASSLWAGYTEAFFGQGTRLTVV.

The rearrangement links TRBV27 to TRBJ2-1; tentative D call: TRBD1 (7 bases). The germline V gene has CDR1 MNHEY and CDR2 SMNVEV (reference sequence). This CDR3 is built from 15 residues. V was cut by 8 bases and J by 3 bases, with 17 bases left in between. The CDR3 bases are TGTGCCAGCGGGCCAGGGGGAGGTTTCTACAATGAGCAGTTCTTC. Translated: CASGPGGGFYNEQFF.

The rearrangement joins TRBV27 to TRBJ2-6; tentative D call: TRBD1 (5 bases). CDR1 is MNHEY, CDR2 SMNVEV, per germline (reference sequence). V lost 7 bases, J lost 2 bases, and 9 bases lay in between. CDR3 length: 14 residues. CDR3 nucleotide sequence: TGTGCCAGCACCCCAGGGACTGGGGCCAACGTCCTGACTTTC. Amino acid sequence: CASTPGTGANVLTF.

The rearrangement joins TRBV11-3 to TRBJ2-1; D possibly corresponds to TRBD2 (6 bases). Germline-derived CDR1 and CDR2 are SGHNT and YENEEA. The germline V and J ends were trimmed by 1 base and 6 bases, with 19 bases remaining between them. The CDR3 runs 17 residues. CDR3 region: CASSLAAGSAEGNEQFF. CDR3 sequence (DNA): TGTGCCAGCAGCTTAGCCGCGGGCTCTGCGGAGGGCAATGAGCAGTTCTTC.

This clone showed up just a few times. The V gene is TRBV5-6, the J gene TRBJ1-2; no firm D call. The germline CDR1 and CDR2 sequences are SGHDT and YYEEEE. CDR3 length: 15 residues. V lost 0 bases, J lost 0 bases, and 9 bases lay in between. In DNA, the CDR3 is TGTGCCAGCAGCTTGGTTCGGTATCCTAACTATGGCTACACCTTC. As protein: CASSLVRYPNYGYTF.

A word on this clone: Other DNA sequences in this sample translate to the same CDR3. This chain connects TRBV7-3 to TRBJ1-1; TRBD1 agrees at 8 bases. J lost 4 bases, V lost 5 bases, and 3 bases had no gene match. The CDR3 runs to 13 residues. Germline loops: CDR1 SGHTA, CDR2 FQGTGA. CDR3: CASSPGQGTEAFF. DNA of the CDR3: TGTGCCAGCAGCCCAGGACAGGGCACTGAAGCTTTCTTT. The full variable domain, completed using reference TRBV7-3 and TRBJ1-1, is GAGVSQTPSNKVTEKGKYVELRCDPISGHTALYWYRQSLGQGPEFLIYFQGTGAADDSGLPNDRFFAVRPEGSVSTLKIQRTERGDSAVYLCASSPGQGTEAFFGQGTRLTVV.